These 12 T cell receptor beta chains came from one sample sequenced in a study of blood T cell repertoires in COVID-19. TCRdb's table, derived via immunoSEQ multiplex PCR, lists solely in-frame clones and lacks some. The sample records some 140,000 clones, around 90% being singletons. Sequenced input: peripheral blood. The receptors were gathered from a man aged 50 or older with acute or convalescent COVID-19.

The chain uses TRBV10-3 and TRBJ2-5, with D perhaps TRBD2 (5 bases). The CDR3 contains 12 residues. V gave up 3 bases and J gave up 5 bases, with 7 bases separating them. Germline CDR1 and CDR2: ENHRY and SYGVKD. The DNA for the CDR3 is TGTGCCATCAGTGACGGGATCGAGACCCAGTACTTC. It yields the protein CAISDGIETQYF.

CDR3 in DNA: TGTGCCAGCAGCCAAGACAGGGTGGTCTATGGCTACACCTTC. Translated: CASSQDRVVYGYTF. The rearrangement uses TRBV4-2 and TRBJ1-2; D perhaps matches TRBD1 (5 bases). In germline, CDR1 is LGHNA, CDR2 YNFKEQ. This CDR3 has 14 residues. Trimming removed 0 bases from V and 4 bases from J, with 9 bases in between.

The CDR3 reads CASSFSDRGGYTF. CDR3 nucleotide sequence: TGTGCCAGCAGTTTCTCGGACAGGGGCGGCTACACCTTC. This sequence joins TRBV12-3 or TRBV12-4 and TRBJ1-2; 9 nucleotides match TRBD1. The CDR3 has 13 amino acids. Losses at the gene ends were 3 bases for V and 8 bases for J; bases not matched to a gene: 4.

J is TRBJ1-6 and V is TRBV7-3, with D possibly matching TRBD1 (5 bases). Trimming removed 6 bases at V and 2 bases at J, with 8 bases between. Germline CDR1 reads SGHTA; CDR2 reads FQGTGA. This CDR3 contains 14 residues. CDR3 in DNA: TGTGCCAGCAGTAAGGGGACCTATAATTCACCCCTCCACTTT. Encoded protein: CASSKGTYNSPLHF.

DNA for the CDR3: TGTGCCAGCAGCTTAGTGTTGACTAGCGGGGGGCTGAGCACAGATACGCAGTATTTT. Its translation: CASSLVLTSGGLSTDTQYF. The chain joins TRBV7-2 to TRBJ2-3, with TRBD2 matching over 13 bases. This CDR3 spans 19 amino acids. Germline assignment: CDR1 SGHTA and CDR2 FQGNSA. J lost 0 bases, V lost 1 base, and 7 bases had no gene match.

The chain uses TRBV27 and TRBJ2-6; TRBD1 aligns across 7 bases. Germline V CDR1 and CDR2: MNHEY, SMNVEV (reference sequence). J gave up 4 bases and V 4 bases, and 10 bases lay outside the gene matches. This CDR3 spans 17 amino acids. The CDR3 DNA reads as TGTGCCAGCAGTTCACAGGGGCCAGGTTCAGGGGCCAACGTCCTGACTTTC. Encoded protein: CASSSQGPGSGANVLTF.

The chain recombines TRBV19 with TRBJ1-5, with TRBD1 matching over 8 bases. The CDR3 has 16 amino acids. The J segment lost 0 bases and the V segment lost 2 bases, leaving 3 bases of the junction unmatched. Germline-derived CDR1 and CDR2 are LNHDA and SQIVND (reference sequence). The CDR3 sequence is CASSIQGAYSNQPQHF. The CDR3 region has the DNA TGTGCCAGTAGTATACAGGGGGCATATAGCAATCAGCCCCAGCATTTT.

J is TRBJ1-2 and V is TRBV9; a possible D gene is TRBD1 (6 bases). Trimming cost V 0 bases and J 4 bases, with 13 bases left between them. Germline V CDR1 and CDR2: SGDLS, YYNGEE. The CDR3 covers 15 residues. DNA of the CDR3: TGTGCCAGCAGCGTAGTTCCAGGGGACGTCTATGGCTACACCTTC. It yields the protein CASSVVPGDVYGYTF.

V is TRBV4-1 and J is TRBJ1-2, with D perhaps TRBD1 (5 bases). Germline lookup yields CDR1 MGHRA and CDR2 YSYEKL. The CDR3 covers 15 residues. V lost 2 bases and J 5 bases, leaving 15 bases between the germline ends. This chain's CDR3 is CASSQYGTEGYGYTF. The DNA of the CDR3 is TGCGCCAGCAGCCAATACGGGACTGAGGGATATGGCTACACCTTC.

This rearrangement joins TRBV6-5 to TRBJ2-2; no definite D call. With 0 bases removed from V and 7 bases from J, the gap between germline ends came to 6 bases. The germline V gene encodes CDR1 MNHEY and CDR2 SVGAGI. This CDR3 comprises 13 residues. The CDR3 sequence: CASSYSNFGELFF. CDR3 sequence (DNA): TGTGCCAGCAGTTACTCGAACTTCGGGGAGCTGTTTTTT.

The chain couples TRBV27 to TRBJ1-6, with a possible D match to TRBD1 (6 bases). V was cut by 7 bases and J by 9 bases, with 13 bases left in between. CDR1 and CDR2 (germline): MNHEY, SMNVEV (reference sequence). The CDR3 contains 13 residues. CDR3 sequence (DNA): TGTGCCAGCAACGGACAGTATGGTTCACCCCTCCACTTT. Translating it yields CASNGQYGSPLHF.

This chain uses TRBV29-1 with TRBJ2-1; 9 bases agree with TRBD2. The ends lost 6 bases at V and 7 bases at J; junction bases unmatched: 10. The CDR3 loop spans 14 amino acids. Germline CDR1 SQVTM, CDR2 ANQGSEA. The CDR3 DNA reads TGCAGCGTCCGGACTAGCGATCCCCAGAATGAGCAGTTCTTC. Protein product: CSVRTSDPQNEQFF.